Below, 19 T cell receptor beta chains from the same sample are listed, as sequenced in a study of response to subunit inactivated influenza vaccine. TCRdb re-derived calls from the RT-PCR reads in MiXCR, one entry per CDR3 protein. The sample records about 540,000 distinct CDR3 sequences, approximately 22% being singletons. This same sample was also part of a study on T cells expressing NK-cell markers. From that second work: UMI-tagged 5'RACE template switching yielded the TCR beta cDNA.

The sequenced sample was CD4+ T cells sorted from PBMCs, obtained about 11 days after vaccination. Every receptor here comes from a middle-aged man who received an inactivated influenza vaccine.

The chain joins TRBV9 to TRBJ2-3, with 7 bases matching TRBD1. In germline, CDR1 is SGDLS, CDR2 YYNGEE. The ends lost 3 bases at V and 5 bases at J; junction bases unmatched: 12. This CDR3 has 16 amino acids. The CDR3 spells CASSAIPTGLIDTQYF. The CDR3 region has the DNA TGTGCCAGCAGCGCTATCCCGACAGGGCTTATAGATACGCAGTATTTT.

The V call is TRBV27, the J call TRBJ2-7; D unresolved. The germline V gene has CDR1 MNHEY and CDR2 SMNVEV (reference sequence). Trimming removed 5 bases at V and 0 bases at J, with 14 bases between. This CDR3 comprises 15 residues. CDR3 protein: CASSAIGLSSYEQYF. CDR3 nucleotides: TGTGCCAGCAGTGCCATTGGGCTCAGCTCCTACGAGCAGTACTTC.

This clonotype was seen ten or more times. This sequence joins TRBV10-3 and TRBJ2-5, with 7 positions matching TRBD2. The CDR3 is made up of 16 amino acids. V lost 0 bases to trimming and J lost 4 bases; unmatched junction nucleotides: 8. In germline, CDR1 is ENHRY, CDR2 SYGVKD. CDR3 in amino acids: CAISESVGASGETQYF. Written as DNA, the CDR3 is TGTGCCATCAGTGAGTCGGTCGGAGCTAGCGGAGAGACCCAGTACTTC.

The chain employs TRBV24-1 and TRBJ2-1, with TRBD2 matching over 8 bases. Germline-derived CDR1 and CDR2 are KGHDR and SFDVKD. There are 15 residues in the CDR3. The trim removed 6 bases at V and 4 bases at J, leaving 7 bases unmatched. The chain's CDR3 is CATSLSGRDYNEQFF. The CDR3 bases are TGTGCCACCAGTCTGTCCGGGAGGGATTACAATGAGCAGTTCTTC.

The genes are TRBV4-2 and TRBJ2-7; D is uncertain. V was shortened by 5 bases and J by 4 bases, with 21 bases between the two germline ends. Per the germline V gene, CDR1 is LGHNA and CDR2 is YNFKEQ. This CDR3 contains 16 residues. The DNA for the CDR3 is TGTGCCAGCAGCTTAGGAAGGGTTGGGCAACATTACGAGCAGTACTTC. It codes for CASSLGRVGQHYEQYF.

This clonotype was seen a handful of times. The rearrangement uses TRBV15 and TRBJ1-5; D call uncertain. V was cut by 3 bases and J by 0 bases, with 3 bases left in between. Germline lookup yields CDR1 LNHNV and CDR2 YYDKDF (reference sequence). The CDR3 contains 13 residues. The CDR3 is CATSRGSNQPQHF. CDR3 DNA sequence: TGTGCCACCAGCAGGGGTAGCAATCAGCCCCAGCATTTT.

The V call is TRBV7-9, the J call TRBJ2-7, with D perhaps assigned TRBD1 or TRBD2 (6 bases each). V shed 0 bases and J shed 2 bases, with 11 bases lying between them. Germline lookup yields CDR1 SEHNR and CDR2 FQNEAQ (reference sequence). The CDR3 consists of 15 residues. The CDR3 DNA reads TGTGCCAGCAGCTTAGCGTTGGGGGGCCCCTACGAGCAGTACTTC. Its translation: CASSLALGGPYEQYF.

V usage is TRBV16 and J usage is TRBJ1-6, with a tentative D call TRBD1 (5 bases). The CDR3 consists of 14 residues. Germline V CDR1 and CDR2: KGHSY, FQNENV. Trimming cost V 4 bases and J 5 bases, with 9 bases left between them. In DNA form, the CDR3 reads TGTGCCAGCAGCCCCTCGACAGATAATTCACCCCTCCACTTT. Protein: CASSPSTDNSPLHF.

The chain recombines TRBV20-1 with TRBJ2-3, with 10 bases fitting TRBD2. The V gene end was trimmed by 6 bases and the J gene end by 2 bases; junction bases not matched to a gene: 8. The CDR3 extends over 15 amino acids. Per germline, CDR1 DFQATT and CDR2 SNEGSKA (reference sequence). Here the CDR3 DNA reads TGCAGTGCCTCACGGACTAGCGGATTCACAGATACGCAGTATTTT. The encoded protein is CSASRTSGFTDTQYF.

V and J are TRBV7-2 and TRBJ1-2; no clear D gene. V shed 0 bases and J shed 4 bases, with 12 bases lying between them. This CDR3 has 15 residues. CDR1 SGHTA and CDR2 FQGNSA come from the germline V gene. As DNA, the CDR3 is TGTGCCAGCAGCTTAGCGCTAAGGGAGGGCTATGGCTACACCTTC. It codes for CASSLALREGYGYTF.

This clonotype appeared once. The rearrangement uses TRBV4-3 and TRBJ2-1; no firm D call. Trimming took off 0 bases at V and 2 bases at J, with 11 bases between the two ends. Germline V gene sequence: CDR1 LGHNA, CDR2 YSLEER. CDR3 size: 16 residues. DNA for the CDR3: TGCGCCAGCAGCCAAGATTGGGGTCTTACCTACAATGAGCAGTTCTTC. As protein: CASSQDWGLTYNEQFF.

This clonotype appeared a few times. J is TRBJ2-4 and V is TRBV20-1, with 7 bases identical to TRBD2. J was trimmed by 1 base and V by 6 bases; bases with no gene match: 6. Germline CDR1 and CDR2: DFQATT and SNEGSKA (reference sequence). This CDR3 has 14 amino acids. The CDR3 DNA follows: TGCAGTGCCCCAGCGGGGTCGGCCAAAAACATTCAGTACTTC. It is translated as CSAPAGSAKNIQYF.

The chain has TRBV4-3 and TRBJ2-7; 8 bases are shared with TRBD1. V gave up 1 base and J gave up 0 bases; unmatched junction bases: 2. CDR3 length: 15 residues. Germline CDR1 LGHNA, CDR2 YSLEER. CDR3 in amino acids: CASSQGTGSSYEQYF. Here the CDR3 DNA reads TGCGCCAGCAGCCAAGGGACAGGGAGCTCCTACGAGCAGTACTTC.

This clonotype occurred a few times. This rearrangement joins TRBV5-1 to TRBJ2-1; TRBD2 is a possible D gene (6 bases). V was shortened by 3 bases and J by 5 bases, with 18 bases between the two germline ends. Germline loops: CDR1 SGHRS, CDR2 YFSETQ. The CDR3 is made up of 16 amino acids. The CDR3 nucleotides read TGCGCCAGCAGCTCCCCGGAGGCTAGCGTAAACAATGAGCAGTTCTTC. Protein product: CASSSPEASVNNEQFF.

This clonotype was detected only a few times. The chain uses TRBV28 and TRBJ2-3; 7 nucleotides match TRBD1. This CDR3 region has 15 residues. The V and J ends lost 8 bases and 6 bases, in that order; junction bases with no gene match: 14. Germline V lookup: CDR1 MDHEN, CDR2 SYDVKM. The CDR3 sequence is CASSDRARFGDTQYF. The CDR3 DNA reads as TGTGCCAGCTCCGACAGGGCAAGATTTGGGGATACGCAGTATTTT.

The table lists this clonotype with many counts. The rearrangement links TRBV7-8 to TRBJ2-2; no clear D. The CDR3 sequence is 14 residues long. Germline assignment: CDR1 SGHVS and CDR2 FQNEAQ. Trimming stripped 5 bases from V and 0 bases from J, with 7 bases between. The CDR3 coding sequence is TGTGCCAGCAGCCAGCACGCGAACACCGGGGAGCTGTTTTTT. Its translation is CASSQHANTGELFF.

A few counts support this clonotype. The chain employs TRBV10-3 and TRBJ2-1, with 7 bases fitting TRBD1. Germline lookup yields CDR1 ENHRY and CDR2 SYGVKD. The CDR3 runs 21 residues. With V trimmed by 0 bases and J by 6 bases, 23 bases remained unmatched. DNA for the CDR3: TGTGCCATCAGTGAGTCTTATCGACAGGGCAGACAGGGCAGGGACACCAATGAGCAGTTCTTC. Translated, it gives CAISESYRQGRQGRDTNEQFF.

The chain links TRBV28 to TRBJ1-1; possible D gene TRBD1, 5 bases. Trimming pared 1 base from V and 0 bases from J, leaving 21 bases between. The CDR3 is made up of 19 amino acids. Germline CDR1 is MDHEN and CDR2 is SYDVKM. The DNA of the CDR3 is TGTGCCAGCAGTTTATTACGGACCCCCGGGGGGAGGATGAACACTGAAGCTTTCTTT. Its translation is CASSLLRTPGGRMNTEAFF.

This clonotype was picked up many times. The chain employs TRBV5-1 and TRBJ2-6; tentatively, D is TRBD1 or TRBD2 (5 bases each). This CDR3 spans 15 amino acids. CDR1 is SGHRS, CDR2 YFSETQ, per germline. V was cut by 0 bases and J by 2 bases, with 6 bases left in between. CDR3 region: CASSLGGPGANVLTF. The CDR3 nucleotides are TGCGCCAGCAGCTTGGGGGGACCTGGGGCCAACGTCCTGACTTTC. Using reference TRBV5-1 and TRBJ2-6 for the parts outside the CDR3, the full variable domain is KAGVTQTPRYLIKTRGQQVTLSCSPISGHRSVSWYQQTPGQGLQFLFEYFSETQRNKGNFPGRFSGRQFSNSRSEMNVSTLELGDSALYLCASSLGGPGANVLTFGAGSRLTVL.